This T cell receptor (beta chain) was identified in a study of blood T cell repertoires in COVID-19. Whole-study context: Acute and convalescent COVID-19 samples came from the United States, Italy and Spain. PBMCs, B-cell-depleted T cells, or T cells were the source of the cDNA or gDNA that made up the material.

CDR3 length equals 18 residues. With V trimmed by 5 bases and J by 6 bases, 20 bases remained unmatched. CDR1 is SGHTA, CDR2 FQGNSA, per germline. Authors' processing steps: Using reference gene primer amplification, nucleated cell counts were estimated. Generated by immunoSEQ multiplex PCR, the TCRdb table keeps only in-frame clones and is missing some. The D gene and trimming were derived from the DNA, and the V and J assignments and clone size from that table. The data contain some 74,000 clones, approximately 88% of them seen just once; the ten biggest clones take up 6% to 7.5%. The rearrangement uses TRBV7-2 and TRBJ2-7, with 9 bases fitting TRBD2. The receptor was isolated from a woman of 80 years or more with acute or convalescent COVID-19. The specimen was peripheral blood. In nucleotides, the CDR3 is TGTGCCAGCAGCGCAGGGGTAGGGACTAGCTTCCCTCCTCTCGAGCAGTACTTC. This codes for CASSAGVGTSFPPLEQYF.